This T cell receptor (beta chain) was retrieved from a study of blood T cell repertoires in COVID-19. For the study at large: COVID-19 samples, acute and convalescent, were from the United States, Italy and Spain. From T cells, B-cell-depleted T cells, or PBMCs came the material, which was cDNA or gDNA.

Study processing details: It was from reference gene primer amplification that nucleated cell counts were estimated. Produced via immunoSEQ multiplex PCR; TCRdb's table is partial and in-frame only. That table gives V, J and clone size, and the DNA gave D and trimming. In the table there are 60,000 to 70,000 clones, 76% of which are singletons. Germline V lookup: CDR1 MGHRA, CDR2 YSYEKL. This CDR3 contains 16 residues. The V end lost 1 base, the J end lost 0 bases, and 11 bases lay between the germline ends. This receptor was taken from an elderly woman with acute or convalescent COVID-19. The chain links TRBV4-1 to TRBJ2-3; D uncertain. The sequenced sample was peripheral blood. CDR3 sequence: CASSQALSASTDTQYF. CDR3 nucleotides: TGCGCCAGCAGCCAAGCCCTAAGTGCTAGCACAGATACGCAGTATTTT.